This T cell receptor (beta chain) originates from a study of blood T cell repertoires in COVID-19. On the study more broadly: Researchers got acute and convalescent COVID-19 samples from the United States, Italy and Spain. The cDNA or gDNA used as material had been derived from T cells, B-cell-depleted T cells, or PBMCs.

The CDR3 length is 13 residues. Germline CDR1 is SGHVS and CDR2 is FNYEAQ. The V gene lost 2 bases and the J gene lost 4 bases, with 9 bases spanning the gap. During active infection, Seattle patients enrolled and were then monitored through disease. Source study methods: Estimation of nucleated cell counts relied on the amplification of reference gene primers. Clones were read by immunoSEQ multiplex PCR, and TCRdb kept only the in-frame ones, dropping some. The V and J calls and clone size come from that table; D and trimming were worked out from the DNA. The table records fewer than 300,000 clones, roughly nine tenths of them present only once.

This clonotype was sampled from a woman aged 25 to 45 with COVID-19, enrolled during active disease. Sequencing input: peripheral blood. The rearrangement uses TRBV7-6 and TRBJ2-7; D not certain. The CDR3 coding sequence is TGTGCCAGCAGCTTAACCGACACTTACGAGCAGTACTTC. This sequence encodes CASSLTDTYEQYF.